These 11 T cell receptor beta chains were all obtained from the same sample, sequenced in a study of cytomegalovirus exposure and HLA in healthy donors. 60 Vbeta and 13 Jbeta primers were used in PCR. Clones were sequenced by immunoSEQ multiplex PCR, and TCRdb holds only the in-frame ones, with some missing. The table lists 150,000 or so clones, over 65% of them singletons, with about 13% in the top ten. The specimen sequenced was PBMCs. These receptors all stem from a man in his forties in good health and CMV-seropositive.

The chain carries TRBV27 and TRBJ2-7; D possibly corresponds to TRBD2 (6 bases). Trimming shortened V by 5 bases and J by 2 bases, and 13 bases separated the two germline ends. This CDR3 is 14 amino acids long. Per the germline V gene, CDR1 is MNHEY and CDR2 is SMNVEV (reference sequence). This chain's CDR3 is CASSPAGLAYEQYF. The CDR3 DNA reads TGTGCCAGCAGTCCCGCGGGACTGGCCTACGAGCAGTACTTC.

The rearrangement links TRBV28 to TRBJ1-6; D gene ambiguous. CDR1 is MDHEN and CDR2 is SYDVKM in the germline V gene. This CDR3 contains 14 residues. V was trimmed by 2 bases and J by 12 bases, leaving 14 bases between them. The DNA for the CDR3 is TGTGCCAGCAGTTTAAGGCAGGTTGGGCGACCCCTCCACTTT. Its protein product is CASSLRQVGRPLHF.

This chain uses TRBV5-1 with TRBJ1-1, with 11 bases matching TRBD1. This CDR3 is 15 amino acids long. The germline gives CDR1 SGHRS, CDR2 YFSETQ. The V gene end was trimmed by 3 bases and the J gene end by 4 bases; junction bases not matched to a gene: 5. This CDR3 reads CASSSSGTGGTEAFF. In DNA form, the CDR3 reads TGCGCCAGCAGCTCCTCCGGGACAGGGGGCACTGAAGCTTTCTTT. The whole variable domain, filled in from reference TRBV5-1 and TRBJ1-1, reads KAGVTQTPRYLIKTRGQQVTLSCSPISGHRSVSWYQQTPGQGLQFLFEYFSETQRNKGNFPGRFSGRQFSNSRSEMNVSTLELGDSALYLCASSSSGTGGTEAFFGQGTRLTVV.

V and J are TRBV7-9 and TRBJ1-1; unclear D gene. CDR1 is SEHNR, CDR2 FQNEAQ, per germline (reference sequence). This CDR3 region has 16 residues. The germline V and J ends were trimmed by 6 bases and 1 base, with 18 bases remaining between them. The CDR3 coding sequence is TGTGCCAGCAGTCCAAGCGGAGGCGCCCGGAACACTGAAGCTTTCTTT. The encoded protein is CASSPSGGARNTEAFF.

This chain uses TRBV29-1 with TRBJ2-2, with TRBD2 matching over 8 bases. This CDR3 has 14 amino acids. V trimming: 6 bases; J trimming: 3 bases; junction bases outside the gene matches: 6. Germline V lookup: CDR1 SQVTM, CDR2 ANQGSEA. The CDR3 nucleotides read TGCAGCGTCGCCGGGGGGGCGGACACCGGGGAGCTGTTTTTT. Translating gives CSVAGGADTGELFF.

The CDR3 region is CASSLVGGYQPQHF. DNA of the CDR3: TGTGCCAGCAGTTTAGTTGGGGGGTATCAGCCCCAGCATTTT. The J gene is TRBJ1-5, the V gene TRBV27, with D perhaps matching TRBD1 (5 bases). There are 14 residues in the CDR3. The ends were cut back, 2 bases at V and 5 bases at J, with 10 bases in the middle. The germline V gene has CDR1 MNHEY and CDR2 SMNVEV (reference sequence).

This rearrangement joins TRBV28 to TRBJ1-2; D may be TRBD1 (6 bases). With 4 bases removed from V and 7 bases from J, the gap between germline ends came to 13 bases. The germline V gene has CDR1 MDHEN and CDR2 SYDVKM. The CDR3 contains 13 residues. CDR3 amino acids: CASSSWGRGGYTF. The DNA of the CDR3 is TGTGCCAGCAGTTCGTGGGGGCGCGGTGGCTACACCTTC.

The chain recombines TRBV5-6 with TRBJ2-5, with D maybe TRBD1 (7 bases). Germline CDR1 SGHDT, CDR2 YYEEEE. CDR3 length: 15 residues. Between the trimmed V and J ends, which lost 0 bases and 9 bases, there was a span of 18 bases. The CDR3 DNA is TGTGCCAGCAGCTTGGGTCAGGGGGGACTTGGGGCCCAGTACTTC. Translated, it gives CASSLGQGGLGAQYF.

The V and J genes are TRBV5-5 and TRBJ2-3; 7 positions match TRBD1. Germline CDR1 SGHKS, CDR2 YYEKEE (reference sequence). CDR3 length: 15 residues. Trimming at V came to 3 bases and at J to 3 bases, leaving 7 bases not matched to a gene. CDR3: CASSSPQGSTDTQYF. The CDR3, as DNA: TGTGCCAGCAGCTCCCCACAGGGGTCGACAGATACGCAGTATTTT.

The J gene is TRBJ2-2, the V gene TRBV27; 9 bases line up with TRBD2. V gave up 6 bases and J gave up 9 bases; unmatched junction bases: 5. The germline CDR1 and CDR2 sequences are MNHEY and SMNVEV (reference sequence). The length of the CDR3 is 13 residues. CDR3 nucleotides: TGTGCCAGCAGACGTAGCGGGAGCCGGGAGCTGTTTTTT. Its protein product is CASRRSGSRELFF.

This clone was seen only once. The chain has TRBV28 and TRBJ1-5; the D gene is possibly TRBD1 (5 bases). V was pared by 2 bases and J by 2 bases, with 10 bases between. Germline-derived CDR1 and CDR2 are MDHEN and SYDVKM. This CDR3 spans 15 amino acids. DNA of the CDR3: TGTGCCAGCAGTTTACGGGGGGGAGGCAATCAGCCCCAGCATTTT. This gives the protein CASSLRGGGNQPQHF.